This is a list of T cell receptor beta chains from one sample in a study of Graves' ophthalmopathy and Graves' hyperthyroidism. TCRdb ran MiXCR on the multiplex PCR reads and lists one entry per CDR3 protein. Found here are 200,000 to 250,000 distinct CDR3 sequences, about 22% of them singletons; the top ten hold under 55%. Sequencing was done on a sample of peripheral blood. These receptors all come from a woman between 45 and 65 years old with Graves' ophthalmopathy. CDR3s include the opening cysteine and the closing phenylalanine or tryptophan. A D gene is named only where the DNA matches it firmly. Clone size is stated in some rows and not others, as once, few, many or a class when expanded.

-	TRBJ2-7	TRBV11-2	TRBD2	TGTGCCAGCAGCACCCGGGGACTAGCGGGAGGAAGCTCCTACGAGCAGTACTTC	CASSTRGLAGGSSYEQYF
-	TRBJ2-5	TRBV11-2	-	TGTGCCAGCAGACCGGGACAAGAGGGCCGGGAGACCCAGTACTTC	CASRPGQEGRETQYF
-	TRBJ1-3	TRBV11-2	-	TGTGCCAGCAGCCAGGCCGGGGCTCAGGGTCGAAACACCATATATTTT	CASSQAGAQGRNTIYF
-	TRBJ2-5	TRBV28	-	TGTGCCAGCAGGGCGGGGCCTGAGACCCAGTACTTC	CASRAGPETQYF
-	TRBJ2-5	TRBV19	TRBD1	TGTGCCAGTAGTATAGATGGGACAGTCCCTAGGTACCAAGAGACCCAGTACTTC	CASSIDGTVPRYQETQYF
-	TRBJ1-3	TRBV30	-	TGTGCCTGGAGTAACACAAAGGGGAACACCATATATTTT	CAWSNTKGNTIYF
many	TRBJ2-7	TRBV27	TRBD1	TGTGCCAGCAGTCCCTACGGACAGGGAAAACCCGAGCAGTACTTC	CASSPYGQGKPEQYF
-	TRBJ2-7	TRBV6-2/TRBV6-3	-	TGTGCCAGCAGTCAACAATCTATAGCGGAGCAGTACTTC	CASSQQSIAEQYF
-	TRBJ1-2	TRBV9	-	TGTGCCAGCAGCTCCACACATAACTATGGCTACACCTTC	CASSSTHNYGYTF
many	TRBJ2-5	TRBV12-3/TRBV12-4	-	TGTGCCAGCACGGGTGATGGGCGGGAGACCCAGTACTTC	CASTGDGRETQYF
-	TRBJ2-7	TRBV11-2	TRBD2	TGTGCCAGCAGCTTAGAGGTTGGGCTAGCGGGAGTAAGAGGTTACGAGCAGTACTTC	CASSLEVGLAGVRGYEQYF
many	TRBJ2-5	TRBV12-3/TRBV12-4	-	TGTGCCAGCAGTTTACGGGGAATAGAGACCCAGTACTTC	CASSLRGIETQYF
many	TRBJ1-2	TRBV19	-	TGTGCCAGTAGTATGTCAGAGATCTATGGCTACACCTTC	CASSMSEIYGYTF
many	TRBJ1-1	TRBV6-1	TRBD1	TGTGCCAGCAGGGGACAGCAGAGCATGGCTTTCTTT	CASRGQQSMAFF
many	TRBJ1-2	TRBV27	-	TGTGCCAGCAGCCCCTTCGCAGGGGTTGGTGGCTACACCTTC	CASSPFAGVGGYTF
many	TRBJ2-7	TRBV20-1	-	TGCAGTGCCCCGACAGCCCATGAGGGAACCTACGAGCAGTACTTC	CSAPTAHEGTYEQYF
many	TRBJ2-7	TRBV10-3	TRBD2	TGTGCCATCAGTGATAGCGGGAGCTCCTACGAGCAGTACTTC	CAISDSGSSYEQYF
-	TRBJ1-5	TRBV6-1	-	TGTGCCAGCAAGGAGGGGGGGGTCAATCAGCCCCAGCATTTT	CASKEGGVNQPQHF
few	TRBJ2-7	TRBV6-1	-	TGTGCCCGCAGGGGTACCGACTCCTACGAGCAGTCCTTC	CARRGTDSYEQSF
many	TRBJ2-7	TRBV7-8	-	TGTGCCAGCAGCTATAGTCGTGAGCAGTACTTC	CASSYSREQYF
many	TRBJ1-2	TRBV27	TRBD1	TGTGCCAGCAGTCCGTCAACAGGGGCCTATGGCTACACCTTC	CASSPSTGAYGYTF
few	TRBJ2-2	TRBV11-2	TRBD2	TGTGCCAGCAGCCCCCGGACTAGCGGGAGGGTTCACGGGGAGCTGTTTTTT	CASSPRTSGRVHGELFF
-	TRBJ2-5	TRBV24-1	-	TGTGCCACCAGTGATTCACAGGGTCACCAAGAGACCCAGTACTTC	CATSDSQGHQETQYF
many	TRBJ1-3	TRBV12-3/TRBV12-4	TRBD1	TGTGCCAGCAGTAACCCGGGACAGCGAAACACCATATATTTT	CASSNPGQRNTIYF
-	TRBJ2-5	TRBV28	-	TGTGCCAGCAGTTTTCTCCTAGAGACCCAGTACTTC	CASSFLLETQYF
many	TRBJ1-1	TRBV30	-	TGTGCCTGGAGTCACAAGTTGAACACTGAAGCTTTCTTT	CAWSHKLNTEAFF
many	TRBJ2-3	TRBV7-3	-	TGTGCCAGCAGCTTAACAGGAGGATCCACAGATACGCAGTATTTT	CASSLTGGSTDTQYF
many	TRBJ1-2	TRBV10-3	-	TGTGCCATCAGTGGGACAGACTATGGCTACACCTTC	CAISGTDYGYTF
-	TRBJ1-1	TRBV19	TRBD1	TGTGCCAGTAATCCAGGGGGCCCGTACACTGAAGCTTTCTTT	CASNPGGPYTEAFF
few	TRBJ2-2	TRBV19	-	TGTGCCAGTAATATAGATGGCCCGGGACACCTGAACACCGGGGAGCTGTTTTTT	CASNIDGPGHLNTGELFF
many	TRBJ2-7	TRBV5-1	-	TGCGCCAGCAGCTTCCCCGGCCGGCCCGAGCAGTACTTC	CASSFPGRPEQYF
few	TRBJ1-6	TRBV9	TRBD1	TGTGCCAGCAGCGTCTCCCCGGGACAGAATTCACCCCTCCACTTT	CASSVSPGQNSPLHF
few	TRBJ1-1	TRBV29-1	TRBD1	TGCAGCGTACAGGGGGGCGCGGCTGAAGCTTTCTTT	CSVQGGAAEAFF
many	TRBJ1-1	TRBV2	-	TGTGCCGGGGCTAGGCAGCAGAACACTGAAGCTTTCTTT	CAGARQQNTEAFF
many	TRBJ1-2	TRBV5-1	-	TGCGCCAGCAGTGGGGTCGGGGCTGGGGGCTACACCTTC	CASSGVGAGGYTF